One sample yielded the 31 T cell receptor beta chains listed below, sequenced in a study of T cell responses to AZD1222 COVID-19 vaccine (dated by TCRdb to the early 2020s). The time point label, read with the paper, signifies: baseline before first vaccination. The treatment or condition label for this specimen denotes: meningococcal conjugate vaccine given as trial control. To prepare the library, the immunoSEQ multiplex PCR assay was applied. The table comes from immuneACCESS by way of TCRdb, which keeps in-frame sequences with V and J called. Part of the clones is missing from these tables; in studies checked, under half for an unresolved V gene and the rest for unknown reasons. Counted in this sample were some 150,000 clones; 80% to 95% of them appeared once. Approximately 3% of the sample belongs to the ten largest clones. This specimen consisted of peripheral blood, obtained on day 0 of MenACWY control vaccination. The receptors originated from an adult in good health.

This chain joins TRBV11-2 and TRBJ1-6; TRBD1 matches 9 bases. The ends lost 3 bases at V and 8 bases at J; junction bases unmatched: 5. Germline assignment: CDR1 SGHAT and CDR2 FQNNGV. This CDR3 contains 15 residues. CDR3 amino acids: CASSFGRDRDSPLHF. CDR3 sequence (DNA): TGTGCCAGCAGCTTTGGACGGGACAGGGATTCACCCCTCCACTTT.

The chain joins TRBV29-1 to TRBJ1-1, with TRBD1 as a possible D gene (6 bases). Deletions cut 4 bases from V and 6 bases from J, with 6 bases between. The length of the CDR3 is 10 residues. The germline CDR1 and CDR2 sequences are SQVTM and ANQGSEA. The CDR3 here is CSVGQAEAFF. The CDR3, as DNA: TGCAGCGTTGGACAGGCTGAAGCTTTCTTT.

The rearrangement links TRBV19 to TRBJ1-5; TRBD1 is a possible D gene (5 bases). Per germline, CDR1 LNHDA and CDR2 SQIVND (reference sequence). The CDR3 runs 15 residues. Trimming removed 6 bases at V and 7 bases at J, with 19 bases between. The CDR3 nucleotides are TGTGCCAGTAGAGTGGTTACTGCGGGGGAACAGCCCCAGCATTTT. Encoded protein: CASRVVTAGEQPQHF. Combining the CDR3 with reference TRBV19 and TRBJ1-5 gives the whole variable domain DGGITQSPKYLFRKEGQNVTLSCEQNLNHDAMYWYRQDPGQGLRLIYYSQIVNDFQKGDIAEGYSVSREKKESFPLTVTSAQKNPTAFYLCASRVVTAGEQPQHFGDGTRLSIL.

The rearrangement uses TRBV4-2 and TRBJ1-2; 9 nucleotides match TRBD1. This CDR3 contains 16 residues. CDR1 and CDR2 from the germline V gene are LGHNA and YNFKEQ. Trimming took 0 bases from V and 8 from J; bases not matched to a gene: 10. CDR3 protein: CASSQDSGQGLYGYTF. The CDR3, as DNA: TGTGCCAGCAGCCAAGATTCGGGACAGGGACTTTACGGCTACACCTTC.

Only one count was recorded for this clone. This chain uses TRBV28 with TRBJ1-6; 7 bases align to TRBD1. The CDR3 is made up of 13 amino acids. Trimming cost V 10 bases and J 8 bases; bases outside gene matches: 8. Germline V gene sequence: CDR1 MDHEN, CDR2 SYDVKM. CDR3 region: CATTGQADSPLHF. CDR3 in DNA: TGTGCCACTACAGGACAGGCGGATTCACCCCTCCACTTT.

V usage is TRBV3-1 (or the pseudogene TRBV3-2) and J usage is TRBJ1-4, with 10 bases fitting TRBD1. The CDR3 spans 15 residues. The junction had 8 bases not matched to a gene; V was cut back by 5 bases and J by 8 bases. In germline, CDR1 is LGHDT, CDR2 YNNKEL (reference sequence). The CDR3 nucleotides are TGTGCCAGCAGCTCGAGGACAGGGGGAAGGGAAAAACTGTTTTTT. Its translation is CASSSRTGGREKLFF.

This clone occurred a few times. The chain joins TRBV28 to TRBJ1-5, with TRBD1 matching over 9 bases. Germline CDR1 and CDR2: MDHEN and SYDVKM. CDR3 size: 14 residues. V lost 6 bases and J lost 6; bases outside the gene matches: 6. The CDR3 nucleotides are TGTGCCAGCAGCATACAGGGGGCCGGTCAGCCCCAGCATTTT. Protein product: CASSIQGAGQPQHF. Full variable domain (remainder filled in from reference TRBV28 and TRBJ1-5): DVKVTQSSRYLVKRTGEKVFLECVQDMDHENMFWYRQDPGLGLRLIYFSYDVKMKEKGDIPEGYSVSREKKERFSLILESASTNQTSMYLCASSIQGAGQPQHFGDGTRLSIL.

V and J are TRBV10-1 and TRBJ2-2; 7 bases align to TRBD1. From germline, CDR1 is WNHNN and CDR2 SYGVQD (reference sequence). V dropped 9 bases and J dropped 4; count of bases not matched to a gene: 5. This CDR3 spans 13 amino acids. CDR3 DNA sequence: TGCGCCAGTAGACAGGGTGGCACCGGGGAGCTGTTTTTT. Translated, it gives CASRQGGTGELFF.

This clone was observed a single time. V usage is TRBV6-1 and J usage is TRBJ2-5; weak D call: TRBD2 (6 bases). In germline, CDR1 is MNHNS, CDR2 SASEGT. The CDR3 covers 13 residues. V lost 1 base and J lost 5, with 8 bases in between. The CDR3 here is CASSEGGRETQYF. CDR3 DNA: TGTGCCAGCAGTGAAGGGGGGAGGGAGACCCAGTACTTC.

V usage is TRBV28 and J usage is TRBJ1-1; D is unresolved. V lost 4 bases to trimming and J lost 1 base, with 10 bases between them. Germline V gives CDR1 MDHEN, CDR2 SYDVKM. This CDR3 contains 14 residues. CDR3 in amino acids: CASSSPPENTEAFF. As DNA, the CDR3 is TGTGCCAGCAGTTCCCCCCCAGAGAACACTGAAGCTTTCTTT.

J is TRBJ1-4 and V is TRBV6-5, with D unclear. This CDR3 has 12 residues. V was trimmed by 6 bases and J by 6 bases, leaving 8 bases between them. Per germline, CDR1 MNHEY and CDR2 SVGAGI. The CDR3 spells CASRPAYEKLFF. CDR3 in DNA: TGTGCCAGCAGGCCTGCCTATGAAAAACTGTTTTTT.

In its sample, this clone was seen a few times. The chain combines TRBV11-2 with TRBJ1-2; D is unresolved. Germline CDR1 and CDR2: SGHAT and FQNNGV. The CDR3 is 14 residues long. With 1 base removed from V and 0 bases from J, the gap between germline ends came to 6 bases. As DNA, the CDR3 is TGTGCCAGCAGCTTAGGGCCAGCTAACTATGGCTACACCTTC. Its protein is CASSLGPANYGYTF.

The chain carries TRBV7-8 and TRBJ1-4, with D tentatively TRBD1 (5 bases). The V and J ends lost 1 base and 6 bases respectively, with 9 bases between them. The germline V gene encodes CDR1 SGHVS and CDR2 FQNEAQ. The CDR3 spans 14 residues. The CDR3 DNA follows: TGTGCCAGCAGCTTAGGTGGGGGGGATGAAAAACTGTTTTTT. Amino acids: CASSLGGGDEKLFF.

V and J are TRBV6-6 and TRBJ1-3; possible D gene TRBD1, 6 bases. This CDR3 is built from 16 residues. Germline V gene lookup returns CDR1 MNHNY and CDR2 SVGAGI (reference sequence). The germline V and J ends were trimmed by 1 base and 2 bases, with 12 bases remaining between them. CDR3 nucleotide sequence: TGTGCCAGCAGTTACTTAACAGGGAGGACTGGAAACACCATATATTTT. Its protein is CASSYLTGRTGNTIYF.

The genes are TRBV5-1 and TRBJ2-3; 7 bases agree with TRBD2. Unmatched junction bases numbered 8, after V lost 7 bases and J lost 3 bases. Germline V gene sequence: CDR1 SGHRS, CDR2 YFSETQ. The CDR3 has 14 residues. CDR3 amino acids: CASAGAGLTDTQYF. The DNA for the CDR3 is TGCGCCAGCGCCGGAGCGGGGTTGACAGATACGCAGTATTTT.

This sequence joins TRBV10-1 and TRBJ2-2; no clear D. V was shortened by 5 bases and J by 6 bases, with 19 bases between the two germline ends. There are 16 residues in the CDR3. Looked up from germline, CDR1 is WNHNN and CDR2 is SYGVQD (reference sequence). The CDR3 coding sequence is TGCGCCAGCAGTCTACTCCCGCCCGGCTGGTCCGGGGAGCTGTTTTTT. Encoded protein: CASSLLPPGWSGELFF.

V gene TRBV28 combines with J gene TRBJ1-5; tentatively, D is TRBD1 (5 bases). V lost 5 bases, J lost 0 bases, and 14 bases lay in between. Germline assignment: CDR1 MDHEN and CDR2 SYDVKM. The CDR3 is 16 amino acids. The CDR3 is CASSPGGRDSNQPQHF. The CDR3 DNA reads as TGTGCCAGCAGTCCCGGGGGTAGGGATAGCAATCAGCCCCAGCATTTT.

The CDR3 protein is CASSVAAGEVYEQYF. Written as DNA, the CDR3 is TGTGCCAGCAGCGTAGCTGCGGGAGAAGTTTACGAGCAGTACTTC. The chain carries TRBV9 and TRBJ2-7; 7 bases match TRBD2. V gave up 0 bases and J gave up 4 bases; unmatched junction bases: 7. This CDR3 is 15 amino acids long. Germline lookup yields CDR1 SGDLS and CDR2 YYNGEE.

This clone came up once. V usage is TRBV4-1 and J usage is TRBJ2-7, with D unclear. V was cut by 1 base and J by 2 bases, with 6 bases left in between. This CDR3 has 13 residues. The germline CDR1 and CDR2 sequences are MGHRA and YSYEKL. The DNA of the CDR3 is TGCGCCAGCAGCCAAGGTCCGGCCTACGAGCAGTACTTC. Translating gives CASSQGPAYEQYF.

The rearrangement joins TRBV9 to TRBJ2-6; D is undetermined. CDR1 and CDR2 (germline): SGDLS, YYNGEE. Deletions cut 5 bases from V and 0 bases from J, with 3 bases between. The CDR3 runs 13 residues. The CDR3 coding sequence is TGTGCCAGCAGGAACTCTGGGGCCAACGTCCTGACTTTC. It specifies CASRNSGANVLTF.

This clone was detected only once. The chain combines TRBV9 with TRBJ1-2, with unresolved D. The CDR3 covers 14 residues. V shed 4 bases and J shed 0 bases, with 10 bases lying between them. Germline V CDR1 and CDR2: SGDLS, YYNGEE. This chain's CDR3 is CASSFPPTNYGYTF. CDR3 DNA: TGTGCCAGCAGCTTCCCCCCGACTAACTATGGCTACACCTTC.

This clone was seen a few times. The CDR3 loop is CASSMTGGNQPQHF. The CDR3 bases are TGTGCCAGCAGCATGACAGGGGGCAATCAGCCCCAGCATTTT. The chain employs TRBV27 and TRBJ1-5; 8 bases are a match to TRBD1. The CDR3 consists of 14 residues. Germline-derived CDR1 and CDR2 are MNHEY and SMNVEV (reference sequence). Losses at the gene ends were 6 bases for V and 2 bases for J; bases not matched to a gene: 3.

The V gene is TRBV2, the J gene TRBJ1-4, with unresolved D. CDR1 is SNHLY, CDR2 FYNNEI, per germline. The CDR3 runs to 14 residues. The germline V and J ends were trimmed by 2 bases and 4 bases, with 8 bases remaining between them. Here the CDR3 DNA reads TGTGCCAGCAGTGAACTCCAAGTTAATGAAAAACTGTTTTTT. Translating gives CASSELQVNEKLFF.

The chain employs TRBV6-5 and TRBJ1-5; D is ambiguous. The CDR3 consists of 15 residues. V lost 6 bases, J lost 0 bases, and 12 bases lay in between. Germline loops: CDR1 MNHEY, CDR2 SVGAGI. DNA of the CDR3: TGTGCCAGCAGCCCGGGGAGCTATAGCAATCAGCCCCAGCATTTT. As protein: CASSPGSYSNQPQHF.

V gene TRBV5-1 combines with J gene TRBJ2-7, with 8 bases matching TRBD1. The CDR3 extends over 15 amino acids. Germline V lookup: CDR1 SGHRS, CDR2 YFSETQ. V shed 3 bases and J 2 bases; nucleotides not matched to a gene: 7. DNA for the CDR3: TGCGCCAGCAGCTCCCGGGACAGGTTTACCTACGAGCAGTACTTC. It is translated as CASSSRDRFTYEQYF.

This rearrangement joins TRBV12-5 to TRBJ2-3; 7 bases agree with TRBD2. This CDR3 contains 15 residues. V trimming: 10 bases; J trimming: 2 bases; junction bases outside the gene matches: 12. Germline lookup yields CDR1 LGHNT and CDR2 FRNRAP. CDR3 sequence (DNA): TGTGCTATCCCTCCCAGCGGGGTTATCACAGATACGCAGTATTTT. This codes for CAIPPSGVITDTQYF.

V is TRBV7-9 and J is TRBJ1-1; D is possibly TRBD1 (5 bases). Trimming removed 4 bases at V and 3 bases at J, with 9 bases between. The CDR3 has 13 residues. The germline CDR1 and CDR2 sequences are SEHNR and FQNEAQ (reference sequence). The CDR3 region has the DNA TGTGCCAGCAGCTGGTGGGGGGACACTGAAGCTTTCTTT. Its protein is CASSWWGDTEAFF.

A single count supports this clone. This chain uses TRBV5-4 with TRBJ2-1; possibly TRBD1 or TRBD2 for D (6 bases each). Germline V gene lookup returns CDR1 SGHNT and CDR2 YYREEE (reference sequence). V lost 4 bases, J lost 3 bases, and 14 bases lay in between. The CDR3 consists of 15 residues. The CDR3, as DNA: TGTGCCAGCAGCCGGGGTGCGGGACACTACAATGAGCAGTTCTTC. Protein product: CASSRGAGHYNEQFF.

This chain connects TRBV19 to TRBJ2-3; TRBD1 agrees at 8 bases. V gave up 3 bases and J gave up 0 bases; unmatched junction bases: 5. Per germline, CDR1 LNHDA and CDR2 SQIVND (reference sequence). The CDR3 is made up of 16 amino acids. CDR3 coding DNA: TGTGCCAGTAGTATGCTTGGGACAGGTAGCACAGATACGCAGTATTTT. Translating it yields CASSMLGTGSTDTQYF.

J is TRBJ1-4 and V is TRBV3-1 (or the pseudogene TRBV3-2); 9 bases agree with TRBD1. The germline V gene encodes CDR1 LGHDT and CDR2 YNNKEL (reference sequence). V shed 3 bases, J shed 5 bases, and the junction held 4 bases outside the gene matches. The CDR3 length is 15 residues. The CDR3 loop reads CASSHPTGGNEKLFF. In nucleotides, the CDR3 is TGTGCCAGCAGCCACCCGACAGGGGGAAATGAAAAACTGTTTTTT.

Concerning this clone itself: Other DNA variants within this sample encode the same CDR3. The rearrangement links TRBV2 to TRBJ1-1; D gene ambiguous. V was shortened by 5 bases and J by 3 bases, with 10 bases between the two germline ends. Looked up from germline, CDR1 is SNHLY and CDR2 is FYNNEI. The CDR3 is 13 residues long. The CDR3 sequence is CASSLTRDTEAFF. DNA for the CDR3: TGTGCCAGCAGTCTTACGAGGGACACTGAAGCTTTCTTT.